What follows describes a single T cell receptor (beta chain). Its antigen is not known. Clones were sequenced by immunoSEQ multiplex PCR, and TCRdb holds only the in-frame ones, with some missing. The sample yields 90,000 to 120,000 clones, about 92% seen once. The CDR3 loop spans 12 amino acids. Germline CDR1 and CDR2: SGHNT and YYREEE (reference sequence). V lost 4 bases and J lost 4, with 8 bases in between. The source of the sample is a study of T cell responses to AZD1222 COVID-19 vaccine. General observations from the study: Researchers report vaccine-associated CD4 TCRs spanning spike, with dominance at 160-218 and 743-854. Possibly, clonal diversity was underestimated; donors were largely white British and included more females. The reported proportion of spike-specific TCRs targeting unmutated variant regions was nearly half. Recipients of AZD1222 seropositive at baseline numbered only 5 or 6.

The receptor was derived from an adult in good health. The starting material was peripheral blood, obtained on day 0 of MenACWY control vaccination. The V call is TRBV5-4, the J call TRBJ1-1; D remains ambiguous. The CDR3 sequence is CASSARGTEAFF. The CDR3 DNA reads TGTGCCAGCAGCGCGCGGGGCACTGAAGCTTTCTTT.